The TCR beta chain described here comes from a study of T-cell reconstitution after alpha-beta-depleted transplantation in children. This clonotype was observed many times. V was pared by 0 bases and J by 5 bases, with 6 bases of the junction left unmatched. This CDR3 has 15 amino acids. Germline assignment: CDR1 SGHRS and CDR2 YFSETQ. Using unique molecular identifiers, the investigators prepared the TCRbeta library. One entry per CDR3 protein, called by TCRdb with MiXCR from the PCR reads. The sample consists of some 250,000 distinct CDR3 sequences, around 12% of them appearing once. The starting material was PBMCs from the stem cell graft donor, obtained from the stem cell graft. The TCR was taken from a human donor who donated a stem cell graft to a child with acute lymphoblastic leukemia. V usage is TRBV5-1 and J usage is TRBJ2-5; 8 nucleotides agree with TRBD1. CDR3 coding DNA: TGCGCCAGCAGCTTGGCCGATCGACAGGGGGAGACCCAGTACTTC. Protein sequence: CASSLADRQGETQYF. Drawing the rest from reference TRBV5-1 and TRBJ2-5, the complete variable domain is KAGVTQTPRYLIKTRGQQVTLSCSPISGHRSVSWYQQTPGQGLQFLFEYFSETQRNKGNFPGRFSGRQFSNSRSEMNVSTLELGDSALYLCASSLADRQGETQYFGPGTRLLVL.